The next 26 T cell receptor beta chains were all read from a single sample in a study of blood T cell repertoires in COVID-19. Method: immunoSEQ multiplex PCR; TCRdb's copy keeps in-frame clones and lacks some. Here the sample spans 150,000 to 180,000 clones, around three quarters being singletons. Sequenced input: peripheral blood. These TCRs come from a man older than 75 with acute or convalescent COVID-19.

Only a few counts were recorded for this clone. V usage is TRBV2 and J usage is TRBJ2-2, with a tentative D call TRBD2 (5 bases). Germline loops: CDR1 SNHLY, CDR2 FYNNEI. With 6 bases removed from V and 6 bases from J, the gap between germline ends came to 17 bases. This CDR3 comprises 15 residues. CDR3 nucleotide sequence: TGTGCCAGCAGGGCACGTCGGGGTTCGGCCGGGGAGCTGTTTTTT. It encodes CASRARRGSAGELFF.

The chain uses TRBV27 and TRBJ2-5; 7 nucleotides match TRBD2. This CDR3 has 16 amino acids. Per the germline V gene, CDR1 is MNHEY and CDR2 is SMNVEV (reference sequence). V trimming: 3 bases; J trimming: 0 bases; junction bases outside the gene matches: 7. CDR3 DNA: TGTGCCAGCAGTTTTAAGCCAGCGGGGTACCAAGAGACCCAGTACTTC. This translates into CASSFKPAGYQETQYF.

This chain joins TRBV5-6 and TRBJ1-2; a possible D gene is TRBD1 (6 bases). The CDR3 totals 14 residues. V lost 0 bases, J lost 8 bases, and 14 bases lay in between. In germline, CDR1 is SGHDT, CDR2 YYEEEE. The CDR3 sequence: CASSLVVRGGGYTF. The CDR3 coding sequence is TGTGCCAGCAGCTTGGTTGTGAGAGGGGGAGGCTACACCTTC.

The gene calls are TRBV7-6 and TRBJ1-1; no reliable D call. V was clipped by 4 bases and J by 2 bases, with 8 bases between them. CDR1 and CDR2 from the germline V gene are SGHVS and FNYEAQ. There are 13 residues in the CDR3. The CDR3 sequence: CASSSPSNTEAFF. CDR3 nucleotides: TGTGCCAGCAGCTCCCCCTCCAACACTGAAGCTTTCTTT.

CDR3 bases: TGTGCCACCAGCAGAGTCGGGGGGAAAACCGGGGAGCTGTTTTTT. Protein: CATSRVGGKTGELFF. V and J are TRBV15 and TRBJ2-2; 7 bases agree with TRBD2. The CDR3 is made up of 15 amino acids. After removal of 1 base from V and 5 bases from J, the junction contained 4 bases not matched to a gene. The V gene's germline CDR1 is LNHNV and CDR2 YYDKDF (reference sequence). The whole variable domain, filled in from reference TRBV15 and TRBJ2-2, reads DAMVIQNPRYQVTQFGKPVTLSCSQTLNHNVMYWYQQKSSQAPKLLFHYYDKDFNNEADTPDNFQSRRPNTSFCFLDIRSPGLGDTAMYLCATSRVGGKTGELFFGEGSRLTVL.

V gene TRBV5-1 combines with J gene TRBJ1-4, with D possibly being TRBD1 (6 bases). The CDR3 loop spans 15 amino acids. Germline V gene data show CDR1 as SGHRS and CDR2 as YFSETQ. Deletions cut 4 bases from V and 7 bases from J, with 17 bases between. This chain's CDR3 is CASSQGAGETEKLFF. Here the CDR3 DNA reads TGCGCCAGCAGCCAGGGAGCAGGGGAGACTGAAAAACTGTTTTTT.

The rearrangement uses TRBV7-2 and TRBJ2-3; no clear D. Trimming stripped 5 bases from V and 2 bases from J, with 5 bases between. This CDR3 has 12 amino acids. Germline loops: CDR1 SGHTA, CDR2 FQGNSA. The CDR3 here is CASSQNTDTQYF. In DNA, the CDR3 is TGTGCCAGCAGCCAAAACACAGATACGCAGTATTTT.

The gene calls are TRBV5-6 and TRBJ1-3; no clear D. Trimming stripped 2 bases from V and 2 bases from J, with 5 bases between. The germline gives CDR1 SGHDT, CDR2 YYEEEE. CDR3 length: 13 residues. The CDR3 coding sequence is TGTGCCAGCAGCTTTCCAGCTGGAAACACCATATATTTT. Residues: CASSFPAGNTIYF.

This clone has only one observation. The chain uses TRBV6-5 and TRBJ1-2; D is unclear. V lost 5 bases, J lost 4 bases, and 11 bases lay in between. The CDR3 has 13 residues. Germline assignment: CDR1 MNHEY and CDR2 SVGAGI. CDR3 in DNA: TGTGCCAGCAGTCCCACAGTTGGCTATGGCTACACCTTC. Amino acids: CASSPTVGYGYTF.

This chain links TRBV7-8 with TRBJ2-3; 9 nucleotides agree with TRBD1. CDR3 length: 16 residues. The junction had 7 bases not matched to a gene; V was cut back by 1 base and J by 5 bases. The germline V gene has CDR1 SGHVS and CDR2 FQNEAQ. The CDR3 is CASSLGRDRARDTQYF. CDR3 sequence (DNA): TGTGCCAGCAGCTTAGGTAGGGACAGGGCGAGAGATACGCAGTATTTT.

The chain couples TRBV7-9 to TRBJ2-7, with a tentative D call TRBD1 (6 bases). The CDR3 spans 14 residues. Germline CDR1 reads SEHNR; CDR2 reads FQNEAQ (reference sequence). V was pared by 5 bases and J by 2 bases, with 13 bases between. CDR3 nucleotide sequence: TGTGCCAGCAGCGATTCGACAGGTACCTACGAGCAGTACGTC. It encodes CASSDSTGTYEQYV.

In this sample, this clone turned up a few times. The CDR3 DNA sequence: TGTGCCAGCAGTACAGGTAGGGTAAGGCCCCTCCACTTT. Its protein product is CASSTGRVRPLHF. The chain uses TRBV28 and TRBJ1-6; possibly TRBD1 for D (5 bases). Trimming removed 5 bases from V and 13 bases from J, with 15 bases in between. Per the germline V gene, CDR1 is MDHEN and CDR2 is SYDVKM. CDR3 size: 13 residues.

J is TRBJ2-3 and V is TRBV24-1; 9 nucleotides line up with TRBD1. Germline lookup yields CDR1 KGHDR and CDR2 SFDVKD. CDR3 size: 16 residues. V was pared by 3 bases and J by 8 bases, with 11 bases of the junction left unmatched. CDR3 amino acids: CATSDTGTGSPGTQYF. The CDR3 DNA reads as TGTGCCACCAGTGATACCGGGACAGGGTCCCCAGGTACGCAGTATTTT.

This chain connects TRBV19 to TRBJ1-2; TRBD1 matches 10 bases. With 3 bases clipped from V and 8 bases from J, the junction kept 9 bases outside the gene matches. Germline V gene data show CDR1 as LNHDA and CDR2 as SQIVND (reference sequence). The CDR3 runs 15 residues. Here the CDR3 DNA reads TGTGCCAGTAGTATCGGTGGACAGGGGGTGTGGGGCTACACCTTC. It specifies CASSIGGQGVWGYTF. Full variable domain (outside the CDR3, taken from reference TRBV19 and TRBJ1-2): DGGITQSPKYLFRKEGQNVTLSCEQNLNHDAMYWYRQDPGQGLRLIYYSQIVNDFQKGDIAEGYSVSREKKESFPLTVTSAQKNPTAFYLCASSIGGQGVWGYTFGSGTRLTVV.

Written as DNA, the CDR3 is TGCAGCGCAGAGGGAGGGGCCCAAGAGACCCAGTACTTC. Its protein is CSAEGGAQETQYF. The chain has TRBV29-1 and TRBJ2-5; 7 nucleotides align to TRBD2. CDR3 size: 13 residues. Unmatched junction bases numbered 6, after V lost 7 bases and J lost 1 base. CDR1 and CDR2 (germline): SQVTM, ANQGSEA.

V gene TRBV5-4 combines with J gene TRBJ2-7, with 7 bases fitting TRBD2. After removal of 3 bases from V and 6 bases from J, the junction contained 9 bases not matched to a gene. Germline V gene lookup returns CDR1 SGHNT and CDR2 YYREEE (reference sequence). This CDR3 has 14 residues. This CDR3 reads CASSSAIREAEQYF. In DNA form, the CDR3 reads TGTGCCAGCAGCTCTGCAATTCGGGAGGCCGAGCAGTACTTC. Together with reference TRBV5-4 and TRBJ2-7, the CDR3 gives the full variable domain: ETGVTQSPTHLIKTRGQQVTLRCSSQSGHNTVSWYQQALGQGPQFIFQYYREEENGRGNFPPRFSGLQFPNYSSELNVNALELDDSALYLCASSSAIREAEQYFGPGTRLTVT.

This clone was recorded a few times. The rearrangement uses TRBV21-1 and TRBJ2-3; TRBD1 is the table's D call and was not checked against the DNA. TRBV21-1 is classified as a pseudogene. There are 20 residues in the CDR3. The CDR3 bases are TGTGCCAGCAGCAAAGTTCCCGTGAAAGTAGGCAGGGGGAAGACAGATACGCAGTATTTT. This gives the protein CASSKVPVKVGRGKTDTQYF.

J is TRBJ2-7 and V is TRBV11-1, with a weak D call TRBD1 (6 bases). V gave up 5 bases and J gave up 4 bases, with 21 bases separating them. CDR3 length: 16 amino acids. Germline loops: CDR1 SGHAT, CDR2 FQDESV (reference sequence). The CDR3 sequence: CASSLRGTRGSYEQYF. CDR3 bases: TGTGCCAGCAGCCTAAGGGGGACAAGGGGGAGTTACGAGCAGTACTTC.

The chain employs TRBV5-1 and TRBJ1-2; TRBD1 might be the D (5 bases). The CDR3 covers 15 residues. Germline values: CDR1 SGHRS, CDR2 YFSETQ. V was shortened by 2 bases and J by 4 bases, with 15 bases between the two germline ends. The CDR3 reads CASSFTGLGGYGYTF. CDR3 DNA: TGCGCCAGCAGCTTTACGGGACTAGGCGGCTATGGCTACACCTTC. The whole variable domain, remainder taken from reference TRBV5-1 and TRBJ1-2, is KAGVTQTPRYLIKTRGQQVTLSCSPISGHRSVSWYQQTPGQGLQFLFEYFSETQRNKGNFPGRFSGRQFSNSRSEMNVSTLELGDSALYLCASSFTGLGGYGYTFGSGTRLTVV.

The V call is TRBV7-8, the J call TRBJ2-7, with D possibly being TRBD2 (6 bases). Germline V gene lookup returns CDR1 SGHVS and CDR2 FQNEAQ. V lost 0 bases to trimming and J lost 2 bases, with 14 bases between them. This CDR3 comprises 16 residues. CDR3 sequence: CASSLAAGPGTYEQYF. The CDR3 nucleotides read TGTGCCAGCAGCTTAGCTGCGGGGCCGGGGACCTACGAGCAGTACTTC.

This chain uses TRBV18 with TRBJ2-1, with D unresolved. Between the trimmed V and J ends, which lost 0 bases and 6 bases, there was a span of 9 bases. The CDR3 totals 14 residues. The germline gives CDR1 KGHSH, CDR2 LQKENI. The CDR3 DNA reads TGTGCCAGCTCACCACCAAAAAGCACCAATGAGCAGTTCTTC. Amino acids: CASSPPKSTNEQFF.

Comments on this clone: Additional DNA sequences in this sample encode the identical CDR3. The rearrangement links TRBV7-9 to TRBJ1-4, with 9 bases matching TRBD1. Looked up from germline, CDR1 is SEHNR and CDR2 is FQNEAQ (reference sequence). Trimming removed 4 bases from V and 5 bases from J; junction bases left unmatched: 2. The CDR3 consists of 14 residues. DNA of the CDR3: TGTGCCAGCAGCTCGACAGGGGGGAATGAAAAACTGTTTTTT. Translation gives CASSSTGGNEKLFF.

The rearrangement uses TRBV19 and TRBJ2-2; 9 nucleotides align to TRBD2. This CDR3 is built from 15 residues. J gave up 5 bases and V 5 bases, and 6 bases lay outside the gene matches. Germline V lookup: CDR1 LNHDA, CDR2 SQIVND (reference sequence). Here the CDR3 DNA reads TGTGCCAGTAGTTCCAGCGGGGGGAAAACCGGGGAGCTGTTTTTT. This codes for CASSSSGGKTGELFF.

V and J are TRBV3-1 (or the pseudogene TRBV3-2) and TRBJ2-3; D might be TRBD2 (6 bases). CDR3 length: 14 amino acids. Germline CDR1 and CDR2: LGHDT and YNNKEL (reference sequence). Trimming removed 3 bases from V and 6 bases from J, with 13 bases in between. CDR3 in DNA: TGTGCCAGCAGCCAGGCGACTAGAACGGATACGCAGTATTTT. This gives the protein CASSQATRTDTQYF.

This clone was observed at least ten times. This chain uses TRBV7-9 with TRBJ1-6; 7 bases are a match to TRBD1. Germline CDR1 SEHNR, CDR2 FQNEAQ (reference sequence). V shed 4 bases, J shed 10 bases, and the junction held 7 bases outside the gene matches. The CDR3 loop spans 14 amino acids. CDR3: CASSWDSIGSPLHF. In DNA form, the CDR3 reads TGTGCCAGCAGCTGGGACAGCATAGGGTCACCCCTCCACTTT.

This chain links TRBV10-2 with TRBJ1-6; maybe TRBD1 (5 bases). Germline lookup yields CDR1 WSHSY and CDR2 SAAADI. This CDR3 is 12 amino acids long. The V and J ends lost 6 bases and 8 bases respectively, with 8 bases between them. The CDR3 reads CASRAGDSPLHF. CDR3 nucleotides: TGCGCCAGCAGGGCGGGGGATTCACCCCTCCACTTT.